One sample yielded the 25 T cell receptor beta chains listed below, sequenced in a study of OX40 agonist ivuxolimab in advanced cancers. Libraries were prepared by immunoSEQ multiplex PCR; TCRdb keeps only in-frame clonotypes and omits some of them. The sample yields 74,000 or so clones, about 85% seen once. The material sequenced was CD4+ or CD8+ T cells sorted from blood, taken in a trial of the OX40 agonist ivuxolimab. Receptors originate from an adult with an advanced solid tumor such as melanoma, head and neck, liver or kidney cancer.

The chain couples TRBV5-4 to TRBJ2-3, with 14 bases matching TRBD2. The J segment lost 3 bases and the V segment lost 4 bases, leaving 4 bases of the junction unmatched. The CDR3 is 16 amino acids. Germline V gives CDR1 SGHNT, CDR2 YYREEE (reference sequence). CDR3 DNA: TGTGCCAGCAGCCCCGGGACTAGCGGGAGAACAGATACGCAGTATTTT. Protein: CASSPGTSGRTDTQYF.

V usage is TRBV6-5 and J usage is TRBJ2-7, with 9 bases fitting TRBD1. Trimming at V came to 7 bases and at J to 2 bases, leaving 3 bases not matched to a gene. In germline, CDR1 is MNHEY, CDR2 SVGAGI. The CDR3 loop spans 13 amino acids. CDR3: CASMGTGPYEQYF. Here the CDR3 DNA reads TGTGCCAGCATGGGGACAGGGCCCTACGAGCAGTACTTC.

CDR3 protein: CASSPSGTGKNSPLHF. The CDR3 DNA is TGTGCCAGCAGCCCTAGCGGGACAGGGAAAAATTCACCCCTCCACTTT. The chain is built from TRBV5-8 and TRBJ1-6; 9 nucleotides line up with TRBD1. Germline-derived CDR1 and CDR2 are SGHTS and YDEGEE. Losses at the gene ends were 4 bases for V and 7 bases for J; bases not matched to a gene: 9. The CDR3 totals 16 residues.

This chain connects TRBV14 to TRBJ2-7, with D perhaps TRBD1 (6 bases). V was clipped by 5 bases and J by 2 bases, with 13 bases between them. CDR3 size: 14 residues. From germline, CDR1 is SGHDN and CDR2 FVKESK. This CDR3 is CASSDRTAPYEQYF. CDR3 DNA sequence: TGTGCCAGCAGCGACCGGACAGCACCCTACGAGCAGTACTTC. Full variable domain (missing parts from reference TRBV14 and TRBJ2-7): EAGVTQFPSHSVIEKGQTVTLRCDPISGHDNLYWYRRVMGKEIKFLLHFVKESKQDESGMPNNRFLAERTGGTYSTLKVQPAELEDSGVYFCASSDRTAPYEQYFGPGTRLTVT.

V is TRBV27 and J is TRBJ2-5; a weak D match, TRBD1 (7 bases). Germline V gene data show CDR1 as MNHEY and CDR2 as SMNVEV (reference sequence). With 2 bases removed from V and 5 bases from J, the gap between germline ends came to 24 bases. The CDR3 consists of 18 residues. CDR3 coding DNA: TGTGCCAGCAGTTTAACCCCTCCGGAGGGGGCGTCGAGGGAGACCCAGTACTTC. Protein: CASSLTPPEGASRETQYF.

The V gene is TRBV5-1, the J gene TRBJ2-5; TRBD1 matches at 9 bases. This CDR3 spans 15 amino acids. Germline loops: CDR1 SGHRS, CDR2 YFSETQ. J lost 1 base, V lost 0 bases, and 1 base had no gene match. Here the CDR3 DNA reads TGCGCCAGCAGCTTGGAGGGACAGGGCCAAGAGACCCAGTACTTC. Protein sequence: CASSLEGQGQETQYF.

The J gene is TRBJ1-2, the V gene TRBV9; tentatively, D is TRBD1 (5 bases). This CDR3 has 14 amino acids. The germline gives CDR1 SGDLS, CDR2 YYNGEE. V was trimmed by 0 bases and J by 5 bases, leaving 11 bases between them. For the CDR3, the DNA is TGTGCCAGCAGCGTAGGTGCAGGGCCTTATGGCTACACCTTC. Its protein product is CASSVGAGPYGYTF.

The chain links TRBV29-1 to TRBJ2-7; TRBD1 aligns across 7 bases. The CDR3 spans 11 residues. The germline CDR1 and CDR2 sequences are SQVTM and ANQGSEA. The trim removed 6 bases at V and 1 base at J, leaving 0 bases unmatched. The CDR3 DNA reads TGCAGCGTCAGGGGGTCCTACGAGCAGTACTTC. Translating gives CSVRGSYEQYF.

The chain is built from TRBV5-1 and TRBJ2-5, with 10 bases fitting TRBD2. The V gene end was trimmed by 3 bases and the J gene end by 4 bases; junction bases not matched to a gene: 6. The CDR3 totals 15 residues. Germline V gene lookup returns CDR1 SGHRS and CDR2 YFSETQ. As DNA, the CDR3 is TGCGCCAGCAGCTGGAGCGGGGGGGAAGGAGAGACCCAGTACTTC. Its protein is CASSWSGGEGETQYF.

The chain combines TRBV2 with TRBJ1-2; D gene unclear. The CDR3 covers 11 residues. The germline gives CDR1 SNHLY, CDR2 FYNNEI. Trimming left V 3 bases short and J 4 bases short, with 3 bases between. The CDR3: CASSDSYGYTF. Written as DNA, the CDR3 is TGTGCCAGCAGTGACAGCTATGGCTACACCTTC.

V and J are TRBV5-8 and TRBJ1-5; the D gene is possibly TRBD1 (5 bases). The CDR3 contains 13 residues. Germline lookup yields CDR1 SGHTS and CDR2 YDEGEE. Deletions cut 0 bases from V and 5 bases from J, with 6 bases between. CDR3 DNA: TGTGCCAGCAGCTTGGCAGGGTATCAGCCCCAGCATTTT. Its protein is CASSLAGYQPQHF.

This clone was picked up a small number of times. The V gene is TRBV11-2, the J gene TRBJ2-4, with D unresolved. CDR3 length: 16 amino acids. V lost 1 base to trimming and J lost 0 bases, with 10 bases between them. Per the germline V gene, CDR1 is SGHAT and CDR2 is FQNNGV. Here the CDR3 DNA reads TGTGCCAGCAGCTTAGCTGCAGGCATAGCCAAAAACATTCAGTACTTC. Translated: CASSLAAGIAKNIQYF.

V is TRBV9 and J is TRBJ2-6; D not resolved. The germline V gene encodes CDR1 SGDLS and CDR2 YYNGEE. The CDR3 consists of 14 residues. V lost 5 bases to trimming and J lost 2 bases, with 8 bases between them. For the CDR3, the DNA is TGTGCCAGCAGTCGAGGACCTGGGGCCAACGTCCTGACTTTC. This encodes CASSRGPGANVLTF.

The chain combines TRBV2 with TRBJ1-5, with 7 positions matching TRBD1. The CDR3 sequence is 14 residues long. V was pared by 5 bases and J by 2 bases, with 3 bases of the junction left unmatched. CDR1 and CDR2 (germline): SNHLY, FYNNEI. The CDR3 reads CASSSDRGNQPQHF. The CDR3 DNA follows: TGTGCCAGCAGTTCCGACAGGGGCAATCAGCCCCAGCATTTT.

The V call is TRBV5-1, the J call TRBJ2-1, with D possibly TRBD1 on 6 matching bases. Germline loops: CDR1 SGHRS, CDR2 YFSETQ. This CDR3 is 16 amino acids long. V was cut by 4 bases and J by 0 bases, with 14 bases left in between. CDR3 protein: CASSEGTGLSYNEQFF. CDR3 nucleotide sequence: TGCGCCAGCAGCGAGGGAACAGGGCTCTCCTACAATGAGCAGTTCTTC.

J is TRBJ2-7 and V is TRBV28; no clear D. The ends were cut back, 3 bases at V and 0 bases at J, with 15 bases in the middle. This CDR3 has 16 amino acids. CDR1 MDHEN and CDR2 SYDVKM come from the germline V gene. This CDR3 is CASSFSRLPSSYEQYF. The CDR3 DNA is TGTGCCAGCAGTTTCTCTCGATTACCTTCCTCCTACGAGCAGTACTTC. Full variable domain (outside the CDR3, taken from reference TRBV28 and TRBJ2-7): DVKVTQSSRYLVKRTGEKVFLECVQDMDHENMFWYRQDPGLGLRLIYFSYDVKMKEKGDIPEGYSVSREKKERFSLILESASTNQTSMYLCASSFSRLPSSYEQYFGPGTRLTVT.

V gene TRBV7-2 combines with J gene TRBJ2-7, with a weak D call TRBD2 (6 bases). V lost 2 bases to trimming and J lost 6 bases, with 17 bases between them. Germline V lookup: CDR1 SGHTA, CDR2 FQGNSA. The CDR3 covers 15 residues. CDR3 in amino acids: CASSLRWTNRLEQYF. The CDR3 DNA reads as TGTGCCAGCAGCTTAAGGTGGACTAATCGTCTCGAGCAGTACTTC.

The chain links TRBV7-3 to TRBJ2-7; no clear D. Trimming took off 5 bases at V and 5 bases at J, with 7 bases between the two ends. Germline V gives CDR1 SGHTA, CDR2 FQGTGA. The CDR3 sequence is 11 residues long. The DNA for the CDR3 is TGTGCCAGCAGCCTATACCACGAGCAGTACTTC. Protein: CASSLYHEQYF.

This chain uses TRBV6-4 with TRBJ2-1; the D is unclear. CDR3 size: 14 residues. V was cut by 5 bases and J by 0 bases, with 8 bases left in between. In germline, CDR1 is MRHNA, CDR2 SNTAGT. The CDR3 sequence: CASSPDLSYNEQFF. Here the CDR3 DNA reads TGTGCCAGCAGTCCCGACCTCTCCTACAATGAGCAGTTCTTC.

The CDR3 loop is CASSSGQYHYGYTF. In nucleotides, the CDR3 is TGTGCCAGCAGTTCCGGACAGTACCACTATGGCTACACCTTC. This chain joins TRBV6-6 and TRBJ1-2; the D gene is possibly TRBD1 (6 bases). V lost 4 bases to trimming and J lost 3 bases, with 12 bases between them. The germline CDR1 and CDR2 sequences are MNHNY and SVGAGI (reference sequence). There are 14 residues in the CDR3.

The V gene is TRBV5-8, the J gene TRBJ2-3; the match to TRBD2 covers 11 bases. V lost 0 bases to trimming and J lost 1 base; unmatched junction nucleotides: 4. The germline CDR1 and CDR2 sequences are SGHTS and YDEGEE. The CDR3 is made up of 17 amino acids. CDR3 residues: CASSLVGLADRTDTQYF. CDR3 DNA sequence: TGTGCCAGCAGCTTGGTGGGACTAGCGGACCGCACAGATACGCAGTATTTT.

Regarding this clone: Other DNA sequences in the sample encode the same CDR3. The rearrangement uses TRBV5-6 and TRBJ1-6; no firm D call. CDR1 and CDR2 from the germline V gene are SGHDT and YYEEEE. The length of the CDR3 is 15 residues. V lost 0 bases and J lost 7, with 11 bases in between. The CDR3 region is CASSLVRVKNSPLHF. CDR3 nucleotide sequence: TGTGCCAGCAGCTTGGTGAGGGTCAAGAATTCACCCCTCCACTTT.

V and J are TRBV5-1 and TRBJ2-6; 7 nucleotides align to TRBD2. Germline V lookup: CDR1 SGHRS, CDR2 YFSETQ. Trimming at V came to 0 bases and at J to 1 base, leaving 10 bases not matched to a gene. The CDR3 sequence is 19 residues long. The CDR3 here is CASSLGLEAGDSGANVLTF. The CDR3 bases are TGCGCCAGCAGCTTGGGCTTGGAGGCGGGAGATTCTGGGGCCAACGTCCTGACTTTC.

This sequence joins TRBV6-6 and TRBJ1-1; weak D call: TRBD1 (6 bases). The V gene's germline CDR1 is MNHNY and CDR2 SVGAGI (reference sequence). The CDR3 totals 14 residues. V was clipped by 6 bases and J by 2 bases, with 13 bases between them. CDR3 sequence (DNA): TGTGCCAGCAGGGCTACGGGGGCCAACACTGAAGCTTTCTTT. It specifies CASRATGANTEAFF.

As to this clone: The same CDR3 arises from other DNA sequences in this sample as well. The rearrangement uses TRBV11-2 and TRBJ1-2, with D tentatively TRBD1 (6 bases). Trimming stripped 5 bases from V and 4 bases from J, with 8 bases between. The CDR3 is 12 residues long. Germline CDR1 reads SGHAT; CDR2 reads FQNNGV. The CDR3 coding sequence is TGTGCCAGCAGCCCGGACAGCTATGGCTACACCTTC. This translates into CASSPDSYGYTF.